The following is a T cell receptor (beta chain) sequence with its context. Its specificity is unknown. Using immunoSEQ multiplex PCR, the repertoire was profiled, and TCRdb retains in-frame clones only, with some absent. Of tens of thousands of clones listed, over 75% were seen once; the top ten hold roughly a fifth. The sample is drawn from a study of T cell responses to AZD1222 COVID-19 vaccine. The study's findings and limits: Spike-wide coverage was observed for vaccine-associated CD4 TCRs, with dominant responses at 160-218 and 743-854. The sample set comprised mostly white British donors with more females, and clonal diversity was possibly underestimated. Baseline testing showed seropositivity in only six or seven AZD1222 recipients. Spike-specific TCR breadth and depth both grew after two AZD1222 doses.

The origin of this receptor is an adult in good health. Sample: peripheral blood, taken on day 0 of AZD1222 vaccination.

CDR3 region: CASSLPGDPPYEQYF. The DNA of the CDR3 is TGTGCCAGCAGTTTACCCGGGGACCCTCCCTACGAGCAGTACTTC. The rearrangement uses TRBV27 and TRBJ2-7, with D tentatively TRBD1 or TRBD2 (5 bases each). Per germline, CDR1 MNHEY and CDR2 SMNVEV (reference sequence). This CDR3 is 15 amino acids long. Deletions cut 2 bases from V and 2 bases from J, with 13 bases between.